The clone carrying this TCR beta chain was found once. The sample is drawn from a study of radiation and T cells in renal cell carcinoma. Using immunoSEQ multiplex PCR, the repertoire was profiled, and TCRdb retains in-frame clones only, with some absent. Of fewer than 150,000 clones in the sample, more than 70% were seen once. Germline V gives CDR1 SQVTM, CDR2 ANQGSEA. The CDR3 loop spans 11 amino acids. Trimming took 7 bases from V and 7 from J, leaving 13 bases between them. Sample time point: blood 2 weeks post-SBRT. Treatment specified: 15 Gy SBRT to primary tumor, nephrectomy 4 weeks later. The patient's renal cell carcinoma had clear cell pathology.

The chain employs TRBV29-1 and TRBJ1-2, with D possibly being TRBD1 (5 bases). The clonotype was recovered from a woman aged 70-85 years with renal cell carcinoma. The source material was blood, sampled from a patient whose treatment included radiotherapy and nephrectomy. The CDR3 DNA follows: TGCAGCGCTTGGAAGCAGGGTGGCTACACCTTC. Its protein product is CSAWKQGGYTF.